This T cell receptor (beta chain) is drawn from a study of TIL therapy for anti-PD-1-resistant metastatic lung cancer. Across the study: Tumor harvest preceded PD-1/PD-L1 blockade, followed by nivolumab treatment. Tumors carried a median about 1.6 non-synonymous mutations per megabase.

Time point here: pre-treatment sample, taken before nivolumab and TIL therapy. This clone was seen just once. The target antigen is unknown. Findings and limits, study-wide: TIL clonotype persistence in blood showed no apparent association with response.

Sequencing used immunoSEQ v3. Assay: immunoSEQ multiplex PCR; the TCRdb copy retains only in-frame clones and omits some. The sample yields tens of thousands of clones, roughly 85% seen once. The starting material was blood, obtained at baseline. This sequence originates from a person aged 30 to 80 with non-small cell lung cancer.

Here the CDR3 DNA reads TGTGCCAGCAGCTTAGGAGGGGGGGTTGAAAAACTGTTTTTT. It is translated as CASSLGGGVEKLFF. The chain links TRBV7-9 to TRBJ1-4; D perhaps matches TRBD1 (6 bases). Trimming took off 1 base at V and 7 bases at J, with 10 bases between the two ends. Per germline, CDR1 SEHNR and CDR2 FQNEAQ (reference sequence). This CDR3 is 14 amino acids long.